The 31 T cell receptor beta chains given below trace back to one sample, sequenced in a study of blood T cell repertoires in COVID-19. Method: immunoSEQ multiplex PCR; TCRdb's copy keeps in-frame clones and lacks some. The data show some 130,000 clones, more than 75% seen once. Source material: peripheral blood. Receptor source: a woman aged 50 to 60 who had recovered from COVID-19.

The chain recombines TRBV13 with TRBJ2-1; 8 bases line up with TRBD2. The germline V gene encodes CDR1 PRHDT and CDR2 FYEKMQ (reference sequence). Trimming took 11 bases from V and 7 from J; bases not matched to a gene: 19. CDR3 length: 16 amino acids. The CDR3 here is CASKKGLAGPRNEQFF. CDR3 DNA sequence: TGTGCCTCAAAGAAGGGGTTAGCGGGGCCCAGGAATGAGCAGTTCTTC.

CDR3 residues: CAWGSGRPGYEQYF. The CDR3 coding sequence is TGTGCCTGGGGTAGCGGGAGGCCAGGCTACGAGCAGTACTTC. This chain connects TRBV30 to TRBJ2-7, with 10 bases lining up with TRBD2. The CDR3 is made up of 14 amino acids. Per the germline V gene, CDR1 is GTSNPN and CDR2 is SVGIG (reference sequence). With 5 bases clipped from V and 3 bases from J, the junction kept 7 bases outside the gene matches.

The chain links TRBV18 to TRBJ1-1, with D perhaps TRBD1 (6 bases). CDR1 and CDR2 from the germline V gene are KGHSH and LQKENI. This CDR3 contains 13 residues. Trimming shortened V by 2 bases and J by 8 bases, and 12 bases separated the two germline ends. CDR3 protein: CASSPRDRTEAFF. CDR3 DNA: TGTGCCAGCTCACCAAGAGACAGGACCGAAGCTTTCTTT.

The chain has TRBV4-1 and TRBJ2-7, with D possibly matching TRBD2 (6 bases). The CDR3 is made up of 14 amino acids. Trimming shortened V by 2 bases and J by 6 bases, and 14 bases separated the two germline ends. CDR1 and CDR2 (germline): MGHRA, YSYEKL. CDR3: CASSQWTNLVEQYF. Here the CDR3 DNA reads TGCGCCAGCAGCCAATGGACTAATCTTGTCGAGCAGTACTTC.

The chain has TRBV7-9 and TRBJ2-3; tentatively, D is TRBD1 (6 bases). There are 16 residues in the CDR3. Germline-derived CDR1 and CDR2 are SEHNR and FQNEAQ (reference sequence). V was clipped by 7 bases and J by 2 bases, with 19 bases between them. This chain's CDR3 is CASTPGVSKTTDTQYF. The CDR3 DNA reads as TGTGCCAGCACCCCAGGGGTCAGCAAAACCACAGATACGCAGTATTTT. Using reference TRBV7-9 and TRBJ2-3 for the parts outside the CDR3, the full variable domain is DTGVSQNPRHKITKRGQNVTFRCDPISEHNRLYWYRQTLGQGPEFLTYFQNEAQLEKSRLLSDRFSAERPKGSFSTLEIQRTEQGDSAMYLCASTPGVSKTTDTQYFGPGTRLTVL.

The V gene is TRBV5-4, the J gene TRBJ2-3, with a weak D call TRBD2 (6 bases). The CDR3 length is 16 residues. Germline V CDR1 and CDR2: SGHNT, YYREEE (reference sequence). The V end was cut by 2 bases, the J end by 4 bases, with 17 bases between. DNA of the CDR3: TGTGCCAGCAGCTTTGCAGGGACTCAATGGGCAGATACGCAGTATTTT. Protein sequence: CASSFAGTQWADTQYF.

The chain is built from TRBV5-1 and TRBJ2-1, with TRBD2 as a possible D gene (5 bases). This CDR3 is built from 15 residues. V gave up 0 bases and J gave up 9 bases, with 16 bases separating them. Germline V gene lookup returns CDR1 SGHRS and CDR2 YFSETQ. The DNA for the CDR3 is TGCGCCAGCAGCTTGGCCCCCCTACTAGATTCTGAGCAGTTCTTC. This translates into CASSLAPLLDSEQFF.

This clone is a singleton in its sample. V is TRBV6-5 and J is TRBJ1-1; D may be TRBD1 (5 bases). The CDR3 length is 13 residues. The germline gives CDR1 MNHEY, CDR2 SVGAGI. Trimming stripped 4 bases from V and 2 bases from J, with 8 bases between. CDR3 sequence reads: CASSFQGNTEAFF. The CDR3 nucleotides read TGTGCCAGCAGTTTTCAGGGCAACACTGAAGCTTTCTTT.

This clone was seen only a few times. The chain employs TRBV10-1 and TRBJ1-6; D gene uncertain. The CDR3 totals 14 residues. CDR1 and CDR2 from the germline V gene are WNHNN and SYGVQD (reference sequence). V lost 2 bases and J lost 7, with 9 bases in between. CDR3 amino acids: CASSELTGNSPLHF. As DNA, the CDR3 is TGCGCCAGCAGTGAGCTGACCGGGAATTCACCCCTCCACTTT.

The chain employs TRBV7-6 and TRBJ2-6, with 13 bases matching TRBD2. The CDR3 length is 20 residues. Germline V CDR1 and CDR2: SGHVS, FNYEAQ. Unmatched junction bases numbered 10, after V lost 5 bases and J lost 0 bases. Here the CDR3 reads CASSPGLAGEHTSGANVLTF. CDR3 DNA: TGTGCCAGCAGCCCCGGACTAGCGGGAGAGCATACCTCTGGGGCCAACGTCCTGACTTTC.

The CDR3 DNA is TGTGCCAGCAGTGATAACAGGGGGGAGGGTGGCTACACCTTC. The encoded protein is CASSDNRGEGGYTF. The chain employs TRBV6-1 and TRBJ1-2; 8 positions agree with TRBD1. With 3 bases clipped from V and 7 bases from J, the junction kept 7 bases outside the gene matches. The germline V gene has CDR1 MNHNS and CDR2 SASEGT. This CDR3 spans 14 amino acids.

V is TRBV7-3 and J is TRBJ2-7; 8 nucleotides line up with TRBD2. The J call could be wrong; TRBJ2-1 is a better fit for the DNA end. From germline, CDR1 is SGHTA and CDR2 FQGTGA. The CDR3 sequence is 16 residues long. The CDR3 is CASSPEIAGPGDEQFF. The CDR3 region has the DNA TGTGCCAGCAGCCCGGAGATAGCGGGGCCTGGGGATGAGCAGTTCTTC.

The genes are TRBV2 and TRBJ1-5; D remains unclear. Germline V gene data show CDR1 as SNHLY and CDR2 as FYNNEI. Trimming left V 3 bases short and J 2 bases short, with 8 bases between. The CDR3 is 14 amino acids. The CDR3 DNA follows: TGTGCCAGCAGTGAGTGGGGAGGCAATCAGCCCCAGCATTTT. Translated, it gives CASSEWGGNQPQHF.

This clone was found a few times. The chain couples TRBV2 to TRBJ1-6; D is unresolved. The CDR3 runs to 17 residues. V gave up 0 bases and J gave up 4 bases, with 13 bases separating them. Germline assignment: CDR1 SNHLY and CDR2 FYNNEI. For the CDR3, the DNA is TGTGCCAGCAGTGAAGCTGGGTACGGGGTTTATAATTCACCCCTCCACTTT. It is translated as CASSEAGYGVYNSPLHF.

A single count supports this clone. CDR3 bases: TGCAGTGCTAGGGCGGTGGGTGAGCAGTTCTTC. Protein: CSARAVGEQFF. The genes are TRBV20-1 and TRBJ2-1, with D hard to call. V was trimmed by 3 bases and J by 9 bases, leaving 9 bases between them. The CDR3 spans 11 residues. CDR1 DFQATT and CDR2 SNEGSKA come from the germline V gene (reference sequence).

V and J are TRBV7-2 and TRBJ1-1; D ambiguous. Trimming took off 4 bases at V and 2 bases at J, with 8 bases between the two ends. The CDR3 sequence is 13 residues long. The germline CDR1 and CDR2 sequences are SGHTA and FQGNSA. The CDR3 sequence: CASSSRFNTEAFF. The CDR3 nucleotides read TGTGCCAGCAGCTCCCGGTTCAACACTGAAGCTTTCTTT.

The chain employs TRBV2 and TRBJ2-1; 13 positions agree with TRBD2. The ends lost 6 bases at V and 9 bases at J; junction bases unmatched: 5. The CDR3 spans 14 residues. The germline V gene encodes CDR1 SNHLY and CDR2 FYNNEI. CDR3 nucleotide sequence: TGTGCCAGCAGCGGACTAGCGGGAGAGGCTGAGCAGTTCTTC. Protein product: CASSGLAGEAEQFF.

The chain is built from TRBV2 and TRBJ1-2; D gene uncertain. This CDR3 is 13 amino acids long. CDR1 is SNHLY and CDR2 is FYNNEI in the germline V gene. Trimming took 2 bases from V and 6 from J, leaving 10 bases between them. CDR3 coding DNA: TGTGCCAGCAGTGAATTCTCGCAGGATGGCTACACCTTC. It is translated as CASSEFSQDGYTF.

This clone has only one observation. The V and J genes are TRBV5-1 and TRBJ1-1; 9 bases agree with TRBD1. Germline V gives CDR1 SGHRS, CDR2 YFSETQ. V was clipped by 4 bases and J by 6 bases; unmatched bases: 13. The CDR3 extends over 16 amino acids. This CDR3 is CASSLGTGTGRSEAFF. CDR3 DNA: TGCGCCAGCAGCCTGGGTACCGGGACAGGGCGGTCTGAAGCTTTCTTT.

CDR3 protein: CASSALAGNDNEQFF. CDR3 DNA sequence: TGTGCCAGCAGCGCACTAGCGGGGAACGACAATGAGCAGTTCTTC. V and J are TRBV7-9 and TRBJ2-1, with 10 bases aligning to TRBD2. Germline CDR1 reads SEHNR; CDR2 reads FQNEAQ (reference sequence). Trimming took 5 bases from V and 5 from J; bases not matched to a gene: 6. The CDR3 length is 15 residues.

This clone has only a few counts. V gene TRBV19 combines with J gene TRBJ2-1; 10 nucleotides match TRBD1. Germline lookup yields CDR1 LNHDA and CDR2 SQIVND (reference sequence). V lost 5 bases to trimming and J lost 7 bases; unmatched junction nucleotides: 20. The CDR3 consists of 19 residues. The CDR3 loop reads CASSASGQGMVVAGNEQFF. In nucleotides, the CDR3 is TGTGCCAGTAGTGCGTCGGGACAGGGGATGGTAGTGGCAGGGAATGAGCAGTTCTTC. The entire variable domain, with the rest obtained from reference TRBV19 and TRBJ2-1, is as follows: DGGITQSPKYLFRKEGQNVTLSCEQNLNHDAMYWYRQDPGQGLRLIYYSQIVNDFQKGDIAEGYSVSREKKESFPLTVTSAQKNPTAFYLCASSASGQGMVVAGNEQFFGPGTRLTVL.

The chain is built from TRBV7-9 and TRBJ1-1; no firm D call. The V end lost 2 bases, the J end lost 1 base, and 5 bases lay between the germline ends. The CDR3 contains 13 residues. Germline V gives CDR1 SEHNR, CDR2 FQNEAQ (reference sequence). CDR3 amino acids: CASSLYKNTEAFF. The CDR3 nucleotides are TGTGCCAGCAGCTTATATAAGAACACTGAAGCTTTCTTT.

CDR3 residues: CASSFSGQGGFGELFF. The DNA for the CDR3 is TGTGCCAGCAGTTTTTCTGGACAGGGAGGGTTCGGGGAGCTGTTTTTT. The gene calls are TRBV27 and TRBJ2-2, with D possibly TRBD1 on 8 matching bases. Germline CDR1 MNHEY, CDR2 SMNVEV (reference sequence). The CDR3 sequence is 16 residues long. V gave up 3 bases and J gave up 7 bases, with 18 bases separating them.

The chain couples TRBV7-9 to TRBJ2-3, with TRBD2 matching over 9 bases. The CDR3 is made up of 15 amino acids. V gave up 5 bases and J gave up 8 bases; unmatched junction bases: 11. From germline, CDR1 is SEHNR and CDR2 FQNEAQ (reference sequence). CDR3 coding DNA: TGTGCCAGCAGCCATTCCGGGACTAGCTTCGGTACGCAGTATTTT. This sequence encodes CASSHSGTSFGTQYF.

The chain couples TRBV11-1 to TRBJ2-7, with TRBD2 matching 11 bases. The CDR3 extends over 16 amino acids. V shed 5 bases, J shed 0 bases, and the junction held 6 bases outside the gene matches. Germline V gene sequence: CDR1 SGHAT, CDR2 FQDESV (reference sequence). The DNA of the CDR3 is TGTGCCAGCAGCACCCGTAGCGGGAGGGACTCCTACGAGCAGTACTTC. Encoded protein: CASSTRSGRDSYEQYF.

The V gene is TRBV5-1, the J gene TRBJ1-2; D is undetermined. The CDR3 totals 14 residues. The germline V and J ends were trimmed by 0 bases and 6 bases, with 12 bases remaining between them. Germline-derived CDR1 and CDR2 are SGHRS and YFSETQ. The CDR3 loop reads CASSLAARIDGYTF. The CDR3 bases are TGCGCCAGCAGCTTGGCCGCGAGGATTGATGGCTACACCTTC.

The gene calls are TRBV30 and TRBJ1-5; D not certain. With 0 bases removed from V and 7 bases from J, the gap between germline ends came to 10 bases. The CDR3 runs to 13 residues. The germline CDR1 and CDR2 sequences are GTSNPN and SVGIG (reference sequence). The chain's CDR3 is CAWSVAGNQPQHF. The CDR3 bases are TGTGCCTGGAGTGTTGCGGGGAACCAGCCCCAGCATTTT.

The rearrangement joins TRBV30 to TRBJ2-1, with TRBD2 identical over 8 bases. Trimming took 5 bases from V and 3 from J; bases not matched to a gene: 6. Germline V CDR1 and CDR2: GTSNPN, SVGIG (reference sequence). The CDR3 is 14 amino acids. DNA of the CDR3: TGTGCCTGGGAAGAGCGGGGGTACTACAATGAGCAGTTCTTC. It encodes CAWEERGYYNEQFF.

The gene calls are TRBV7-2 and TRBJ1-2; 7 bases agree with TRBD1. Looked up from germline, CDR1 is SGHTA and CDR2 is FQGNSA. With 5 bases clipped from V and 3 bases from J, the junction kept 6 bases outside the gene matches. This CDR3 comprises 14 residues. CDR3 bases: TGTGCCAGCAGCGGGAAGGGGGCATACTATGGCTACACCTTC. This translates into CASSGKGAYYGYTF.

The rearrangement joins TRBV15 to TRBJ2-3, with 9 bases that match TRBD2. In germline, CDR1 is LNHNV, CDR2 YYDKDF (reference sequence). V trimming: 6 bases; J trimming: 1 base; junction bases outside the gene matches: 2. This CDR3 is built from 14 residues. The CDR3 reads CATRVAGGTDTQYF. CDR3 DNA sequence: TGTGCCACCAGGGTAGCGGGGGGCACAGATACGCAGTATTTT.

The chain is built from TRBV7-2 and TRBJ2-1, with 11 bases matching TRBD2. Germline V lookup: CDR1 SGHTA, CDR2 FQGNSA. CDR3 size: 16 residues. Trimming removed 1 base from V and 6 bases from J; junction bases left unmatched: 5. CDR3 loop: CASSLVSGRAPNEQFF. CDR3 coding DNA: TGTGCCAGCAGCTTAGTTAGCGGGAGGGCCCCCAATGAGCAGTTCTTC.